The next 13 T cell receptor beta chains were all read from a single sample in a study of blood T cell repertoires in COVID-19. Some clones are missing from TCRdb's copy, which holds only in-frame ones; the method was immunoSEQ multiplex PCR. Found here are more than 45,000 clones, about 83% of them singletons; the top ten hold 6.5%. The sample comprised peripheral blood. The origin of the receptors is a woman aged 55-70 years with COVID-19, enrolled during active disease.

V usage is TRBV18 and J usage is TRBJ2-7, with a weak D call TRBD1 (5 bases). In germline, CDR1 is KGHSH, CDR2 LQKENI. This CDR3 is 15 amino acids long. The V end was cut by 2 bases, the J end by 2 bases, with 13 bases between. CDR3 sequence reads: CASSPGAFPTYEQYF. Here the CDR3 DNA reads TGTGCCAGCTCACCAGGGGCTTTCCCAACCTACGAGCAGTACTTC.

The CDR3 protein is CAWSRQGETQYF. For the CDR3, the DNA is TGTGCCTGGAGTCGGCAGGGGGAGACCCAGTACTTC. This chain joins TRBV30 and TRBJ2-5; possible D gene TRBD1, 6 bases. CDR3 size: 12 residues. Germline V gene sequence: CDR1 GTSNPN, CDR2 SVGIG (reference sequence). Trimming removed 2 bases at V and 5 bases at J, with 9 bases between.

The chain employs TRBV27 and TRBJ1-1; the D is unclear. Trimming left V 5 bases short and J 4 bases short, with 11 bases between. This CDR3 has 13 residues. Germline loops: CDR1 MNHEY, CDR2 SMNVEV (reference sequence). The CDR3 DNA sequence: TGTGCCAGCAGTGTAAGTTCGGGCACTGAAGCTTTCTTT. It yields the protein CASSVSSGTEAFF.

CDR3 in DNA: TGTGCCAGCAGCCCTCAGACTAGCGGATTAACCTACGAGCAGTACTTC. It codes for CASSPQTSGLTYEQYF. The chain is built from TRBV7-9 and TRBJ2-7; the match to TRBD2 covers 9 bases. Trimming removed 5 bases from V and 2 bases from J; junction bases left unmatched: 10. The CDR3 is made up of 16 amino acids. Germline V gene sequence: CDR1 SEHNR, CDR2 FQNEAQ (reference sequence).

This sequence joins TRBV7-2 and TRBJ1-2; perhaps TRBD1 as D (6 bases). The germline V gene has CDR1 SGHTA and CDR2 FQGNSA. V gave up 5 bases and J gave up 2 bases, with 15 bases separating them. This CDR3 has 15 residues. This CDR3 reads CASSLGDTVNYGYTF. The CDR3 bases are TGTGCCAGCAGCCTAGGGGACACAGTAAACTATGGCTACACCTTC.

The V and J genes are TRBV28 and TRBJ1-2; D unclear. Trimming pared 5 bases from V and 7 bases from J, leaving 17 bases between. There are 14 residues in the CDR3. Germline V lookup: CDR1 MDHEN, CDR2 SYDVKM. The CDR3 sequence: CASSVMSSLGGYTF. CDR3 DNA sequence: TGTGCCAGCAGTGTAATGTCTTCTCTAGGTGGCTACACCTTC.

CDR3 nucleotide sequence: TGTGCCAGCTCACCGGCAGACATGAACACTGAAGCTTTCTTT. Protein product: CASSPADMNTEAFF. This chain connects TRBV18 to TRBJ1-1, with unresolved D. Germline assignment: CDR1 KGHSH and CDR2 LQKENI. The CDR3 is made up of 14 amino acids. V lost 3 bases and J 0 bases, leaving 8 bases between the germline ends.

The rearrangement links TRBV28 to TRBJ2-1; 12 positions match TRBD1. V lost 6 bases to trimming and J lost 7 bases; unmatched junction nucleotides: 7. In germline, CDR1 is MDHEN, CDR2 SYDVKM. The CDR3 is 15 amino acids. The CDR3 DNA reads as TGTGCCAGCAGGGGAGGGACAGGGGGCAGGAATGAGCAGTTCTTC. It yields the protein CASRGGTGGRNEQFF.

This clone was seen a few times. V and J are TRBV19 and TRBJ2-5, with 8 bases fitting TRBD2. The CDR3 has 18 residues. V lost 3 bases to trimming and J lost 4 bases; unmatched junction nucleotides: 16. Germline values: CDR1 LNHDA, CDR2 SQIVND (reference sequence). CDR3 sequence (DNA): TGTGCCAGTAGTATGGGCATTGAGGCTAGCGGGTTTAGAGAGACCCAGTACTTC. Amino acids: CASSMGIEASGFRETQYF.

The chain uses TRBV5-1 and TRBJ1-5; D is uncertain. Trimming left V 0 bases short and J 3 bases short, with 7 bases between. The CDR3 has 14 amino acids. In germline, CDR1 is SGHRS, CDR2 YFSETQ. DNA of the CDR3: TGCGCCAGCAGCTTGGCGGGGTCCAATCAGCCCCAGCATTTT. It codes for CASSLAGSNQPQHF.

The rearrangement links TRBV28 to TRBJ2-4; TRBD2 might be the D (6 bases). Trimming took 10 bases from V and 7 from J, leaving 17 bases between them. Germline V lookup: CDR1 MDHEN, CDR2 SYDVKM. There are 13 residues in the CDR3. The CDR3 region has the DNA TGTGCCACTAAAGGTAGCGGTAGGAACATTCAGTACTTC. It is translated as CATKGSGRNIQYF.

The chain links TRBV5-1 to TRBJ1-2, with TRBD1 identical over 7 bases. Germline V gene data show CDR1 as SGHRS and CDR2 as YFSETQ. V dropped 2 bases and J dropped 6; count of bases not matched to a gene: 4. The CDR3 spans 13 residues. The CDR3 DNA follows: TGCGCCAGCAGCTTTGACAGGGACCATGGCTACACCTTC. This translates into CASSFDRDHGYTF. Full variable domain (rest looked up from reference TRBV5-1 and TRBJ1-2): KAGVTQTPRYLIKTRGQQVTLSCSPISGHRSVSWYQQTPGQGLQFLFEYFSETQRNKGNFPGRFSGRQFSNSRSEMNVSTLELGDSALYLCASSFDRDHGYTFGSGTRLTVV.

The chain joins TRBV28 to TRBJ1-5; D is unclear. The CDR3 length is 15 residues. Germline CDR1 MDHEN, CDR2 SYDVKM. The V and J ends lost 5 bases and 3 bases respectively, with 14 bases between them. The CDR3 protein is CASSVRGGHNQPQHF. The CDR3 DNA sequence: TGTGCCAGCAGTGTGCGGGGAGGTCACAATCAGCCCCAGCATTTT.